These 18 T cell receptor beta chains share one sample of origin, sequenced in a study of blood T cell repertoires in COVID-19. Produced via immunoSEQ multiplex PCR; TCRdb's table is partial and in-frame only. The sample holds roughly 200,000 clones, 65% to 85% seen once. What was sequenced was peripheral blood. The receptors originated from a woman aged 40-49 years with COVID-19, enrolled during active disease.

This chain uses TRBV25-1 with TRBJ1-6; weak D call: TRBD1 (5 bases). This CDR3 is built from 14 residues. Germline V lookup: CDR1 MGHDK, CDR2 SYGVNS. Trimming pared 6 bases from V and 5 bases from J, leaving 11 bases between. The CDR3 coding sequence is TGTGCCAGCAGCCTTGACAGAAATAATTCACCCCTCCACTTT. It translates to CASSLDRNNSPLHF. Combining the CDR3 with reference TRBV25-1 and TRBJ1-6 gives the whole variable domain EADIYQTPRYLVIGTGKKITLECSQTMGHDKMYWYQQDPGMELHLIHYSYGVNSTEKGDLSSESTVSRIRTEHFPLTLESARPSHTSQYLCASSLDRNNSPLHFGNGTRLTVT.

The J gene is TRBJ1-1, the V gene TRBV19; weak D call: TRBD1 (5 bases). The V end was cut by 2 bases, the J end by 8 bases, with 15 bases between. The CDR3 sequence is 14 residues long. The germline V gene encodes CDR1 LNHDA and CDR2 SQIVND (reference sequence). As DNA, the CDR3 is TGTGCCAGTAGTATACCAGGGATCGCCTCAGAAGCTTTCTTT. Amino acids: CASSIPGIASEAFF.

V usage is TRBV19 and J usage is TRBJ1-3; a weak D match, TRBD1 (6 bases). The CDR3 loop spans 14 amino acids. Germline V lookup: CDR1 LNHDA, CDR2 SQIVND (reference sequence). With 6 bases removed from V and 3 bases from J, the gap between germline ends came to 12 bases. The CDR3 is CASSPGQLGNTIYF. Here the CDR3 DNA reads TGTGCCAGTAGCCCAGGACAGCTTGGAAACACCATATATTTT. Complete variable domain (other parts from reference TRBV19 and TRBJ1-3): DGGITQSPKYLFRKEGQNVTLSCEQNLNHDAMYWYRQDPGQGLRLIYYSQIVNDFQKGDIAEGYSVSREKKESFPLTVTSAQKNPTAFYLCASSPGQLGNTIYFGEGSWLTVV.

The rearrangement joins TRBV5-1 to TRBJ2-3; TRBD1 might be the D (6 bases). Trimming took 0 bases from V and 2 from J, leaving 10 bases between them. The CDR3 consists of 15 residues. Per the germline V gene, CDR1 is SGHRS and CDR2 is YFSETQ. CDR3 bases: TGCGCCAGCAGCTTGGACAGGGCAACCACAGATACGCAGTATTTT. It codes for CASSLDRATTDTQYF.

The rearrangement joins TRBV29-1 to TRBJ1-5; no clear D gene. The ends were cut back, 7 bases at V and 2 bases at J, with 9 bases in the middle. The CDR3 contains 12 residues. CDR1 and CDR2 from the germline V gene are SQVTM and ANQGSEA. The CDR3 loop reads CSASQGNQPQHF. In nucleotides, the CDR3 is TGCAGCGCGAGCCAGGGCAATCAGCCCCAGCATTTT.

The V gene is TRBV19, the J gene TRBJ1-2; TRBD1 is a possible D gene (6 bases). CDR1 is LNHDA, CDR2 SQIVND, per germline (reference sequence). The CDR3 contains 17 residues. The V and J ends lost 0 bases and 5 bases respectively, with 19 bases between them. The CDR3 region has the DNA TGTGCCAGTAGTATAGATCCCGGCTCCTTAGGGGGTTATGGCTACACCTTC. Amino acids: CASSIDPGSLGGYGYTF.

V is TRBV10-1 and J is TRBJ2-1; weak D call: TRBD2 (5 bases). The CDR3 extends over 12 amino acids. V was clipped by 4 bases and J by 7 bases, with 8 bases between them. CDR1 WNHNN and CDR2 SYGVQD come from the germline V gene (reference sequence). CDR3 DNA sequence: TGCGCCAGCAGTGCGGGGTCGAATGAGCAGTTCTTC. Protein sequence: CASSAGSNEQFF.

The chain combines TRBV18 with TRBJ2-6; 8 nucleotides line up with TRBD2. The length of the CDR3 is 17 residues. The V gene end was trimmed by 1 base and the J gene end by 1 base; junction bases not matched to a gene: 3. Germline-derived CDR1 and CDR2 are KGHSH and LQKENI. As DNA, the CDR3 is TGTGCCAGCTCACCACGTCCTAGCGGGTCTGGGGCCAACGTCCTGACTTTC. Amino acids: CASSPRPSGSGANVLTF.

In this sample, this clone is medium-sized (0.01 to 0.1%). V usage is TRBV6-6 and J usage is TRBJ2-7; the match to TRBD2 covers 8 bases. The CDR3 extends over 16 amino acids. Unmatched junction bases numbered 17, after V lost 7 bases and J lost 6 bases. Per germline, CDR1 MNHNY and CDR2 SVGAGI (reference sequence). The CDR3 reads CASNEGAVGTRGEQYF. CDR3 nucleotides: TGTGCCAGCAATGAGGGAGCAGTTGGGACTAGAGGCGAGCAGTACTTC.

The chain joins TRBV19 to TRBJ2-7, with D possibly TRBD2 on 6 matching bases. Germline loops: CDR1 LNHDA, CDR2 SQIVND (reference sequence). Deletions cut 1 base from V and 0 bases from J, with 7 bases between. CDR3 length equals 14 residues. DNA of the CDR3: TGTGCCAGTAGTATAGCGACTAGCTCCTACGAGCAGTACTTC. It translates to CASSIATSSYEQYF.

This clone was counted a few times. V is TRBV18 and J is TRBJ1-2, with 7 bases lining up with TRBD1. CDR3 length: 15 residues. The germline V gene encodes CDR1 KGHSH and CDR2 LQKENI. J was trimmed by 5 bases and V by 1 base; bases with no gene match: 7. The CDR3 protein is CASSPLGQELYGYTF. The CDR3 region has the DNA TGTGCCAGCTCACCACTTGGACAGGAACTGTATGGCTACACCTTC.

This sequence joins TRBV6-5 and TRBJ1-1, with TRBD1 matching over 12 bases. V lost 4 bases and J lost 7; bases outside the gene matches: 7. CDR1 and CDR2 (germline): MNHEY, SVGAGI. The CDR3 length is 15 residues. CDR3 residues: CASSSPGQGAIEAFF. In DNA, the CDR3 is TGTGCCAGCAGTTCCCCGGGACAGGGGGCAATTGAAGCTTTCTTT.

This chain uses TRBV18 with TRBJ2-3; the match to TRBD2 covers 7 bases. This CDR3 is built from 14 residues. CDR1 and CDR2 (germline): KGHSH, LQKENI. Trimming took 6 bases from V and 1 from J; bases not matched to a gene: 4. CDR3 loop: CASSLTSRTDTQYF. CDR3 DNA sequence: TGTGCCAGCTCCCTGACTAGCCGCACAGATACGCAGTATTTT.

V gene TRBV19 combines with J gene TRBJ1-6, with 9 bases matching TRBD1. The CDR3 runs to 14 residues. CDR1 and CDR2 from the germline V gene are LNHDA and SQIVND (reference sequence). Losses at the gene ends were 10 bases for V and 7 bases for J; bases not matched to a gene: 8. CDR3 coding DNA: TGTGCCACCCGACAGGGGGTACAAAATTCACCCCTCCACTTT. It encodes CATRQGVQNSPLHF.

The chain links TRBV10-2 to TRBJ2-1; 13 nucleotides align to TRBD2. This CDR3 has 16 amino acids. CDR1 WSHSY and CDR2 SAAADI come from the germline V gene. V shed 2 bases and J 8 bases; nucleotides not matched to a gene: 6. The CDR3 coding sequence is TGCGCCAGCAGTGAGAGTTGGACTAGCGGGAGTCATGAGCAGTTCTTC. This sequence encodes CASSESWTSGSHEQFF.

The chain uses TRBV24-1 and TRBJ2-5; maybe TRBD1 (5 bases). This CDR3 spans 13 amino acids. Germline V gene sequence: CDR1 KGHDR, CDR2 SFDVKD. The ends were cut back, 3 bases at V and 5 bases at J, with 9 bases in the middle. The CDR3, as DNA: TGTGCCACCAGTGATAGGACACGGGAGACCCAGTACTTC. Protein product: CATSDRTRETQYF.

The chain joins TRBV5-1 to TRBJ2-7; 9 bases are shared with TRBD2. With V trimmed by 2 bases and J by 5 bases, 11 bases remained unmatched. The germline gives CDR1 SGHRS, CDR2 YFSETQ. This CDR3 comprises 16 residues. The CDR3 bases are TGCGCCAGCAGCTTTCGGTGGGGCGGGAGGGGAAACGAGCAGTACTTC. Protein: CASSFRWGGRGNEQYF.

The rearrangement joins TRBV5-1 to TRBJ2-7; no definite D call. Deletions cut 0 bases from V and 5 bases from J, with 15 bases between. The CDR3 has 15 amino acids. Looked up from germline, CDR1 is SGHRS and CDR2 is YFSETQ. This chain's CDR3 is CASSLDYNRINEQYF. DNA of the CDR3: TGCGCCAGCAGCTTGGATTACAACCGAATTAACGAGCAGTACTTC.